This passage covers 17 T cell receptor beta chains from one sample sequenced in a study of blood T cell repertoires in COVID-19. The repertoire was sequenced with immunoSEQ multiplex PCR; TCRdb's copy has only in-frame clones and lacks some. The repertoire holds about 210,000 clones, around 89% seen once, with 1.5% to 2% in the top ten. The sequenced material came from peripheral blood. These receptors were obtained from an older man with acute or convalescent COVID-19.

The V gene is TRBV7-9, the J gene TRBJ2-5, with D possibly TRBD1 on 6 matching bases. V was pared by 1 base and J by 2 bases, with 11 bases between. This CDR3 has 15 residues. Germline values: CDR1 SEHNR, CDR2 FQNEAQ (reference sequence). CDR3 nucleotides: TGTGCCAGCAGCTTAGGGGGGACACTTCAAGAGACCCAGTACTTC. This gives the protein CASSLGGTLQETQYF.

This chain joins TRBV5-1 and TRBJ2-6, with a weak D call TRBD1 (6 bases). Trimming shortened V by 0 bases and J by 0 bases, and 16 bases separated the two germline ends. CDR1 and CDR2 (germline): SGHRS, YFSETQ. The CDR3 loop spans 19 amino acids. The CDR3 region is CASSLGFRTAYSGANVLTF. Here the CDR3 DNA reads TGCGCCAGCAGCTTGGGGTTCCGGACAGCCTACTCTGGGGCCAACGTCCTGACTTTC.

V is TRBV29-1 and J is TRBJ1-1; the D gene is possibly TRBD1 (6 bases). The CDR3 length is 13 residues. Germline V lookup: CDR1 SQVTM, CDR2 ANQGSEA. V gave up 3 bases and J gave up 4 bases, with 12 bases separating them. CDR3 nucleotides: TGCAGCGTTGAGACGGACAGATCCACTGAAGCTTTCTTT. Translated: CSVETDRSTEAFF. Based on the CDR3 plus reference TRBV29-1 and TRBJ1-1, the full variable domain is SAVISQKPSRDICQRGTSLTIQCQVDSQVTMMFWYRQQPGQSLTLIATANQGSEATYESGFVIDKFPISRPNLTFSTLTVSNMSPEDSSIYLCSVETDRSTEAFFGQGTRLTVV.

This clone was found once. This chain joins TRBV15 and TRBJ1-5; D possibly corresponds to TRBD1 (6 bases). Trimming removed 11 bases at V and 0 bases at J, with 11 bases between. Germline values: CDR1 LNHNV, CDR2 YYDKDF (reference sequence). The CDR3 is 13 residues long. As DNA, the CDR3 is TGTGCCGCGGGGGGCTTTAGCAATCAGCCCCAGCATTTT. Protein product: CAAGGFSNQPQHF.

The rearrangement uses TRBV4-2 and TRBJ2-3; 8 nucleotides align to TRBD2. The germline V gene encodes CDR1 LGHNA and CDR2 YNFKEQ. Trimming cost V 8 bases and J 4 bases; bases outside gene matches: 8. CDR3 size: 14 residues. The CDR3 protein is CASRIAGRADTQYF. In DNA form, the CDR3 reads TGTGCCAGCCGAATAGCGGGAAGGGCAGATACGCAGTATTTT.

This chain joins TRBV2 and TRBJ2-1, with TRBD1 identical over 8 bases. Germline V gene sequence: CDR1 SNHLY, CDR2 FYNNEI. The ends lost 7 bases at V and 7 bases at J; junction bases unmatched: 12. This CDR3 contains 15 residues. CDR3 protein: CASTVDRAKGNEQFF. For the CDR3, the DNA is TGTGCCAGCACTGTGGACAGGGCTAAGGGAAATGAGCAGTTCTTC.

The V gene is TRBV7-9, the J gene TRBJ2-7; TRBD1 aligns across 7 bases. The CDR3 has 16 amino acids. CDR1 and CDR2 from the germline V gene are SEHNR and FQNEAQ (reference sequence). The J segment lost 0 bases and the V segment lost 0 bases, leaving 5 bases of the junction unmatched. The CDR3 loop reads CASSLAWGQNSYEQYF. DNA of the CDR3: TGTGCCAGCAGCTTAGCTTGGGGACAGAACTCCTACGAGCAGTACTTC.

This clone was counted only a few times. V gene TRBV10-3 combines with J gene TRBJ2-5, with 8 nucleotides matching TRBD2. CDR1 ENHRY and CDR2 SYGVKD come from the germline V gene. Trimming took 3 bases from V and 4 from J; bases not matched to a gene: 10. The CDR3 has 16 residues. The CDR3, as DNA: TGTGCCATCAGTGACCCGGGGGGAGCGGGAGTAGAGACCCAGTACTTC. Residues: CAISDPGGAGVETQYF.

The J gene is TRBJ1-1, the V gene TRBV27; D is ambiguous. V was clipped by 3 bases and J by 1 base, with 9 bases between them. Germline CDR1 reads MNHEY; CDR2 reads SMNVEV (reference sequence). The CDR3 runs 14 residues. The CDR3 DNA follows: TGTGCCAGCAGTTTCCGGGTTGGGAACACTGAAGCTTTCTTT. It specifies CASSFRVGNTEAFF.

This clone was counted between two and nine times. V gene TRBV27 combines with J gene TRBJ2-7, with D possibly matching TRBD1 (7 bases). V was cut by 0 bases and J by 10 bases, with 13 bases left in between. Germline V gene sequence: CDR1 MNHEY, CDR2 SMNVEV (reference sequence). The CDR3 has 13 residues. CDR3 DNA: TGTGCCAGCAGTTTATCGGGCAGGGGGGCCCAGTACTTC. Its protein product is CASSLSGRGAQYF.

The chain uses TRBV7-6 and TRBJ2-3; 7 positions match TRBD2. V shed 0 bases and J 4 bases; nucleotides not matched to a gene: 7. The germline gives CDR1 SGHVS, CDR2 FNYEAQ. There are 16 residues in the CDR3. CDR3: CASSLAPKRESDTQYF. Written as DNA, the CDR3 is TGTGCCAGCAGCTTAGCCCCTAAGCGGGAATCAGATACGCAGTATTTT.

This clone was detected only a few times. The chain recombines TRBV3-1 (or the pseudogene TRBV3-2) with TRBJ2-5, with TRBD2 identical over 8 bases. The germline gives CDR1 LGHDT, CDR2 YNNKEL (reference sequence). After removal of 1 base from V and 9 bases from J, the junction contained 10 bases not matched to a gene. The length of the CDR3 is 15 residues. The CDR3 loop reads CASSQAVRTGGSQYF. CDR3 DNA sequence: TGTGCCAGCAGCCAAGCGGTCCGGACGGGAGGGTCCCAGTACTTC.

This rearrangement joins TRBV12-3 or TRBV12-4 to TRBJ1-2; D uncertain. V was trimmed by 5 bases and J by 7 bases, leaving 14 bases between them. The length of the CDR3 is 13 residues. CDR3 DNA: TGTGCCAGCAGTACCTGGGGAGGGAGTGGCTACACCTTC. Its protein is CASSTWGGSGYTF.

The chain recombines TRBV7-9 with TRBJ1-4; TRBD1 matches at 7 bases. Germline V gives CDR1 SEHNR, CDR2 FQNEAQ (reference sequence). Trimming took 4 bases from V and 0 from J; bases not matched to a gene: 8. The CDR3 sequence is 17 residues long. The CDR3 spells CASSSLPGTATNEKLFF. In DNA form, the CDR3 reads TGTGCCAGCAGCTCACTCCCCGGGACAGCAACTAATGAAAAACTGTTTTTT.

This sequence joins TRBV6-6 and TRBJ2-5; TRBD2 is a possible D gene (5 bases). CDR3 size: 15 residues. The germline gives CDR1 MNHNY, CDR2 SVGAGI (reference sequence). Trimming left V 4 bases short and J 2 bases short, with 14 bases between. CDR3 residues: CASSSHGPGQETQYF. The CDR3 region has the DNA TGTGCCAGCAGTTCCCACGGACCGGGACAAGAGACCCAGTACTTC.

The chain uses TRBV5-6 and TRBJ1-2; 10 bases agree with TRBD1. From germline, CDR1 is SGHDT and CDR2 YYEEEE. CDR3 length: 18 residues. The trim removed 1 base at V and 4 bases at J, leaving 13 bases unmatched. The CDR3 DNA follows: TGTGCCAGCAGCTTGTTCAGAAGACAGGGGGCATCCTTCTATGGCTACACCTTC. This encodes CASSLFRRQGASFYGYTF.

This clone has just one count. The CDR3 sequence is CASSQDIARHEQYF. CDR3 in DNA: TGCGCCAGCAGCCAAGATATAGCGCGCCACGAGCAGTACTTC. The rearrangement links TRBV4-1 to TRBJ2-7; TRBD2 is a possible D gene (5 bases). CDR3 size: 14 residues. The ends were cut back, 0 bases at V and 5 bases at J, with 11 bases in the middle. Germline V gene data show CDR1 as MGHRA and CDR2 as YSYEKL.